The T cell receptor (beta chain) described here comes from a study of vaccination and CD4 T cells after COVID-19. Looking at the study overall: Investigators took post-vaccine samples a median roughly 72 days after dose two, within a range of 14 to 241. The cells in question were stimulated using overlapping spike peptides derived from SARS-CoV-2, HCoV-NL63, HCoV-OC43 and HCoV-229E. Study-level findings and limits: Nearly all convalescent vaccine-specific clones, 304 of 307, recognized only SARS-CoV-2 spike.

V lost 0 bases to trimming and J lost 8 bases, with 16 bases between them. Germline CDR1 reads MGHRA; CDR2 reads YSYEKL. The CDR3 is 15 amino acids. The sample's treatment: approximately 11-day PBMC culture with coronavirus spike peptide pools or control peptides (ViraFEST assay). CD4+ T-cell collection from the unexposed donor predated the COVID-19 pandemic (2011-2018). This clonotype appeared a single time. The antigen is undetermined. The Oncomine TCR Beta short-read assay was applied to DNA of cultured CD4+ T cells. TCRdb recomputed calls from the PCR reads with MiXCR, one row per CDR3 protein. Counted here are 7,500 to 9,000 distinct CDR3 sequences, approximately 39% occurring once; the ten biggest clones make up 10% to 15%.

This rearrangement joins TRBV4-1 to TRBJ1-2; D gene uncertain. Sequencing was done on a sample of CD4+ T cells from blood, cultured in vitro. This sequence was found in a human donor in good health. The CDR3 coding sequence is TGCGCCAGCAGCCAAGATCCAACGGCGGGTTACGGCTACACCTTC. Amino acids: CASSQDPTAGYGYTF.